These T cell receptor beta chains were read from a single sample in a study of beta chain features in type 1 diabetes. TCRdb's table, derived via immunoSEQ multiplex PCR, lists solely in-frame clones and lacks some. The top ten hold approximately 0.086% of the sample, which has approximately 240,000 clones, 16% seen once. Sequencing used naive CD4+ T cells from blood. Receptors were obtained from a man aged 25-45 years with type 1 diabetes. Both conserved end residues are part of each CDR3. A D gene is named only where the DNA matches it firmly. Only part of the rows carry a size: once, few, many, or a class if the clone is expanded.

J gene | V gene | D gene | clone size | CDR3 protein | CDR3 DNA
TRBJ2-5 | TRBV6-6 | . | . | CASSPQETQYF | TGTGCCAGCAGTCCCCAAGAGACCCAGTACTTC
TRBJ2-3 | TRBV2 | . | . | CASSELSGIDTQYF | TGTGCCAGCAGTGAACTCTCGGGGATAGATACGCAGTATTTT
TRBJ2-1 | TRBV29-1 | . | few | CSVLVRPNEQFF | TGCAGCGTTTTGGTACGCCCCAATGAGCAGTTCTTC
TRBJ1-1 | TRBV20-1 | . | . | CSASPGTWAFF | TGCAGTGCTAGCCCAGGGACGTGGGCTTTCTTT
TRBJ2-7 | TRBV7-9 | . | few | CASSGYEQYF | TGTGCCAGCAGCGGATACGAGCAGTACTTC
TRBJ2-5 | TRBV29-1 | . | . | CSTKLAAQETQYF | TGCAGCACCAAACTAGCAGCCCAAGAGACCCAGTACTTC
TRBJ2-7 | TRBV29-1 | TRBD2 | few | CSVQSGRAPYEQYF | TGCAGCGTTCAAAGCGGGAGGGCTCCGTACGAGCAGTACTTC
TRBJ2-1 | TRBV28 | TRBD1 | . | CASSLTDRFHEQFF | TGTGCCAGCAGTTTAACGGACAGGTTCCATGAGCAGTTCTTC
TRBJ2-1 | TRBV5-1 | . | . | CASRQSSYNEQFF | TGCGCCAGCAGGCAGAGCTCCTACAATGAGCAGTTCTTC
TRBJ2-3 | TRBV5-1 | TRBD2 | . | CASSLRLITSGDRVSTDTQYF | TGCGCCAGCAGCTTGCGACTGATTACTAGCGGAGACCGCGTTAGCACAGATACGCAGTATTTT
TRBJ2-7 | TRBV7-2 | . | few | CASSPDQPLYEQYF | TGTGCCAGCAGCCCGGATCAGCCCTTGTACGAGCAGTACTTC
TRBJ2-5 | TRBV27 | TRBD2 | . | CASSPGLATTGTQYF | TGTGCCAGCAGTCCAGGACTAGCCACTACTGGTACCCAGTACTTC
TRBJ2-5 | TRBV9 | . | . | CASSVDRGSGTETQYF | TGTGCCAGCAGCGTAGACAGGGGGAGCGGGACGGAGACCCAGTACTTC
TRBJ1-2 | TRBV30 | TRBD1 | . | CAWRGQANYGYTF | TGTGCCTGGAGGGGACAGGCTAACTATGGCTACACCTTC
TRBJ2-3 | TRBV7-9 | . | . | CASAPLAGGADTQYF | TGTGCCAGTGCCCCGCTAGCTGGCGGTGCAGATACGCAGTATTTT
TRBJ2-1 | TRBV14 | . | . | CASSHRQSSYNEQFF | TGTGCCAGCAGCCACCGGCAGAGCTCCTACAATGAGCAGTTCTTC
TRBJ1-5 | TRBV29-1 | . | . | CSVGESMQPQHF | TGCAGCGTTGGAGAGTCGATGCAGCCCCAGCATTTT
TRBJ2-7 | TRBV5-6 | TRBD1 | . | CASSLLGQGSPKFYEQYF | TGTGCCAGCAGCTTGCTGGGACAGGGATCTCCAAAGTTCTACGAGCAGTACTTC
TRBJ2-5 | TRBV5-1 | TRBD1 | . | CASSRGQIQETQYF | TGCGCCAGCAGTCGGGGACAGATCCAAGAGACCCAGTACTTC
TRBJ2-6 | TRBV7-9 | TRBD1 | few | CASSHPGGRSSGANVLTF | TGTGCCAGCAGCCATCCAGGGGGACGTTCCTCTGGGGCCAACGTCCTGACTTTC
TRBJ1-4 | TRBV7-9 | . | few | CASLGPTNEKLFF | TGTGCCAGCCTCGGTCCAACTAATGAAAAACTGTTTTTT
TRBJ2-7 | TRBV9 | TRBD2 | few | CASSPGGGPVQYF | TGTGCCAGCAGCCCCGGGGGGGGCCCGGTGCAGTACTTC
TRBJ2-7 | TRBV5-4 | . | . | CASSLFSYEQYF | TGTGCCAGCAGCTTGTTCTCCTACGAGCAGTACTTC
TRBJ2-7 | TRBV19 | TRBD2 | few | CASSISGAGVSYEQYF | TGTGCCAGTAGTATCTCCGGAGCGGGAGTTAGCTACGAGCAGTACTTC
TRBJ1-1 | TRBV4-2 | . | . | CASSWTPDGNTEAFF | TGTGCCAGCAGCTGGACACCCGATGGGAACACTGAAGCTTTCTTT
TRBJ2-3 | TRBV19 | TRBD2 | . | CASRGLAATDTQYF | TGTGCCAGTAGAGGGCTAGCGGCCACAGATACGCAGTATTTT
TRBJ2-7 | TRBV9 | . | few | CASSVATSSYEQYF | TGTGCCAGCAGCGTAGCTACGAGCTCCTACGAGCAGTACTTC
TRBJ2-5 | TRBV14 | . | few | CASSPFRGRDPETQYF | TGTGCCAGCAGCCCTTTCAGGGGCCGGGACCCAGAGACCCAGTACTTC
TRBJ1-2 | TRBV27 | . | . | CASRRAGTEAHGYTF | TGTGCCAGCAGGCGAGCGGGGACGGAGGCTCATGGCTACACCTTC
TRBJ2-5 | TRBV10-3 | TRBD2 | . | CAISETGPGGDQYF | TGTGCCATCAGTGAAACGGGCCCCGGGGGGGACCAGTACTTC
TRBJ2-1 | TRBV7-2 | . | . | CASSLRSANEQFF | TGTGCCAGCAGCTTAAGAAGCGCCAATGAGCAGTTCTTC
TRBJ2-5 | TRBV14 | TRBD2 | . | CASSQEPWTSKKETQYF | TGTGCCAGCAGCCAAGAACCGTGGACTAGCAAAAAAGAGACCCAGTACTTC
TRBJ2-3 | TRBV29-1 | . | . | CSVGQILTDTQYF | TGCAGCGTCGGACAGATACTCACAGATACGCAGTATTTT
TRBJ2-1 | TRBV25-1 | TRBD2 | few | CASSEGGNSGSSKEFF | TGTGCCAGCAGTGAGGGGGGTAATAGCGGGAGTTCTAAGGAGTTCTTC
TRBJ2-1 | TRBV5-4 | . | . | CASSKGGSDFYNEQFF | TGTGCCAGCAGTAAGGGAGGATCAGATTTCTACAATGAGCAGTTCTTC
TRBJ2-3 | TRBV10-3 | . | few | CAISTTTGSTDTQYF | TGTGCCATCAGTACCACGACAGGAAGCACAGATACGCAGTATTTT
TRBJ2-6 | TRBV15 | . | . | CATSRDRSSGANVLTF | TGTGCCACCAGCAGAGATAGGAGCTCTGGGGCCAACGTCCTGACTTTC
TRBJ2-6 | TRBV29-1 | . | few | CSVGIGPYSGANVLTF | TGCAGCGTTGGAATCGGGCCTTACTCTGGGGCCAACGTCCTGACTTTC
TRBJ2-3 | TRBV6-5 | TRBD1 | few | CASSYDRGTDTQYF | TGTGCCAGCAGTTATGACAGGGGGACAGATACGCAGTATTTT
TRBJ2-5 | TRBV23-1 | TRBD1 | few | CASSPRTGRQETQYF | TGCGCCAGCAGTCCGAGGACAGGGAGGCAAGAGACCCAGTACTTC
TRBJ2-7 | TRBV18 | TRBD1 | once | CASSPRTGEYEQYF | TGTGCCAGCTCCCCTAGGACAGGGGAGTACGAGCAGTACTTC
TRBJ2-6 | TRBV7-9 | . | few | CASSNSGANVLTF | TGTGCCAGCAGCAACTCTGGGGCCAACGTCCTGACTTTC
TRBJ2-7 | TRBV30 | . | . | CAWETSYEQYF | TGTGCCTGGGAGACTAGCTACGAGCAGTACTTC
TRBJ1-4 | TRBV29-1 | TRBD1 | few | CSVRRTGVNEKLFF | TGCAGCGTTAGACGGACAGGGGTAAATGAAAAACTGTTTTTT
TRBJ1-1 | TRBV30 | TRBD1 | few | CAWRQGSLWAFF | TGTGCCTGGCGACAGGGATCGCTGTGGGCTTTCTTT
TRBJ2-3 | TRBV29-1 | . | few | CSVESGVHTDTQYF | TGCAGCGTTGAAAGTGGTGTTCACACAGATACGCAGTATTTT
TRBJ2-1 | TRBV2 | . | . | CASSVEDYPNNEQFF | TGTGCCAGCAGTGTTGAAGACTACCCAAACAATGAGCAGTTCTTC
TRBJ2-2 | TRBV9 | TRBD1 | few | CASSVGGTGDNFF | TGTGCCAGCAGCGTAGGAGGGACAGGGGATAATTTTTTT